This T cell receptor (beta chain) was sequenced in a study of blood T cell repertoires in COVID-19. Across the whole study: Specimens from acute and convalescent COVID-19 originated in the United States, Italy and Spain.

V shed 5 bases and J 14 bases; nucleotides not matched to a gene: 9. The CDR3 length is 13 residues. CDR1 is MNHEY, CDR2 SVGAGI, per germline. Per the original methods: Nucleated cell number was recorded as an estimate derived from reference gene primer amplification. This table comes from immunoSEQ multiplex PCR, and its TCRdb copy is limited to in-frame clones, with some not included. The V and J calls and clone size are taken from that table; D and trimming were inferred from the DNA. Of roughly 92,000 clones listed, more than 75% are singletons. This clone showed up just a few times. This sequence originates from an elderly woman with acute or convalescent COVID-19. This chain connects TRBV6-5 to TRBJ1-6; 7 bases agree with TRBD1. Sequencing input: peripheral blood. The CDR3 protein is CASSPRGDSALHF. Written as DNA, the CDR3 is TGTGCCAGCAGTCCCAGGGGGGATTCGGCCCTCCACTTT.